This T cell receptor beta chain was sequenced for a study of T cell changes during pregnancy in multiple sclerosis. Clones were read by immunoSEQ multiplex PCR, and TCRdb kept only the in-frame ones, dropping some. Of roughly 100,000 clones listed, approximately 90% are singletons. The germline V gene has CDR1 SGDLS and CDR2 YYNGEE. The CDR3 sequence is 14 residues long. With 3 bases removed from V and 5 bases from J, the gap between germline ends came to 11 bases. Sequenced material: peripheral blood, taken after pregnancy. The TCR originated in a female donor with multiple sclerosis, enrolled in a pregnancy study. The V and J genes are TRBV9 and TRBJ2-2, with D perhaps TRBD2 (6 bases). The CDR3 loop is CASSAQRATGELFF. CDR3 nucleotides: TGTGCCAGCAGCGCTCAGCGGGCGACCGGGGAGCTGTTTTTT.